A selection of T cell receptor beta chains follows, all from one sample in a study of metastatic and nonmetastatic thyroid tumors. Via MiXCR, TCRdb re-called the PCR reads. Counted here are roughly 3,000 clones, about 25% occurring once; the ten biggest clones make up roughly 15%. Source material: tumor tissue. These receptors originate from a female donor with papillary thyroid cancer or a benign thyroid nodule (not recorded which). Some clones in this sample may be carry-over from other donors' samples. The CDR3 runs from the conserved cysteine through the conserved F or W. A D gene is named only where the DNA matches it firmly. Size tells how often a clone was seen (once, few, many) or the class of an expanded clone, and some rows leave it out.

TRBJ1-3 | . | TRBV7-2 | . | TGTGCCAGCAGCCCTGGAGGGACCGCTGGAAACACCATATATTTT | CASSPGGTAGNTIYF
TRBJ2-7 | . | TRBV27 | few | TGTGCCAGCAGTTTTTCAGGGGACACACGGGACACAAACTACGAGCAGTACTTC | CASSFSGDTRDTNYEQYF
TRBJ2-2 | TRBD2 | TRBV6-1 | few | TGTGCCAGCAGGAAGCTAGCGGCTAACACCGGGGAGCTGTTTTTT | CASRKLAANTGELFF
TRBJ2-1 | TRBD2 | TRBV18 | . | TGTGCCAGCTCACCCGAGCGGGGGGCTAACAATGAGCAGTTCTTC | CASSPERGANNEQFF
TRBJ2-5 | TRBD2 | TRBV5-1 | once | TGCGTCAGCAGCTTGGGACTAGCGGCGTACCAAGAGACCCAGTACTTC | CVSSLGLAAYQETQYF
TRBJ2-7 | TRBD2 | TRBV28 | few | TGTGCCAGCAGTCACGTCCCCTATCGGGAGGGTAACAGGGACGAGCAGTACTTC | CASSHVPYREGNRDEQYF
TRBJ1-5 | . | TRBV4-3 | . | TGCGCCAGCAGCCAAGAAGGGTTGAGCAATCAGCCCCAGCATTTT | CASSQEGLSNQPQHF
TRBJ2-4 | TRBD1 | TRBV28 | medium-sized | TGTGCCAGCAGCGTAGGGGGCAGACCCAAAAACATTCAGTACTTC | CASSVGGRPKNIQYF
TRBJ2-5 | TRBD2 | TRBV19 | few | TGTGCCAGTAGGACTAGCGGACAAGAGACCCAGTACTTC | CASRTSGQETQYF
TRBJ2-3 | TRBD1 | TRBV20-1 | . | TGCAGTGCTAGTGGACTGACAGGGGCAGATACGCAGTATTTT | CSASGLTGADTQYF
TRBJ2-1 | TRBD2 | TRBV27 | large | TGTGCCAGCAGCCCGGGACTAGCGGGGCATACGGGGCAGTTCTTC | CASSPGLAGHTGQFF
TRBJ1-2 | . | TRBV2 | few | TGTGCCAGCAACCTCGGGGAGGGCGGCTACACCTTC | CASNLGEGGYTF
TRBJ2-7 | . | TRBV6-9 | . | TGTGCCAGCAGTTATAGGGCGAGGTACGAGCAGTACTTC | CASSYRARYEQYF
TRBJ1-5 | . | TRBV6-1 | few | TGTGCCAGCAGTGAACAGTCAGGGGCCAACGGCCAGCCCCAGCATTTT | CASSEQSGANGQPQHF
TRBJ2-7 | . | TRBV5-6 | . | TGTGCCAGCAGCTTTTCCCTATCCTACGAGCAGTACTTC | CASSFSLSYEQYF
TRBJ2-3 | . | TRBV19 | medium-sized | TGTGCCAGTAGTATAAGGCCGGGGGCTATAGATACGCAGTATTTT | CASSIRPGAIDTQYF
TRBJ1-2 | . | TRBV6-5 | large | TGTGCCAGCAGCCTCAGCACGGAGAATGGCGGTGGATCCCTTGGCTACACCTTC | CASSLSTENGGGSLGYTF
TRBJ2-1 | . | TRBV14 | medium-sized | TGTGCCAGCAGCCAAGAGTGGCCAGACAATGAGCAGTTCTTC | CASSQEWPDNEQFF
TRBJ1-1 | . | TRBV11-2 | . | TGTGCCAGCAGCTTAGACCTTGGAGCTTTCTTT | CASSLDLGAFF
TRBJ2-1 | TRBD2 | TRBV18 | once | TGTGCCAGCTCACCACCCGGACTAGCGGGAGGGAACAATGAGCAGTTCTTC | CASSPPGLAGGNNEQFF
TRBJ1-5 | . | TRBV18 | medium-sized | TGTGCCAGCTCACCACCGTTCCAGACTCCCGGTCCTTTACATTTT | CASSPPFQTPGPLHF
TRBJ2-7 | . | TRBV28 | few | TGTGCCAGCAGTCAACAGGGCTACGAGCAGTACTTC | CASSQQGYEQYF
TRBJ2-7 | . | TRBV7-8 | few | TGTGCCAGCAGCATTATATTCTACGAGCAGTACTTC | CASSIIFYEQYF
TRBJ2-2 | . | TRBV4-1 | . | TGCGCCAGCAGCTCCCGACAGGACCTTAACACCGGGGAGCTGTTTTTT | CASSSRQDLNTGELFF
TRBJ2-1 | TRBD2 | TRBV2 | large | TGTGCCAGCAGTGAAGTTCAGGGACTACCTGAGCAGTTCTTC | CASSEVQGLPEQFF
TRBJ2-1 | TRBD2 | TRBV12-3/TRBV12-4 | . | TGTGCCAGCAGTTTAACGCCCCAGATTGGACTAGCGGGAGGTGGTGAGCAGTTCTTC | CASSLTPQIGLAGGGEQFF
TRBJ2-2 | TRBD1 | TRBV4-1 | . | TGCGCCAGCAGCCCGCGACTGAGACAGGGACCCTCGAACACCGGGGAGCTGTTTTTT | CASSPRLRQGPSNTGELFF
TRBJ1-2 | . | TRBV6-1 | . | TGTGCCAGCAGTGGCGCAGGGTCCAACTATGGCTACACCTTC | CASSGAGSNYGYTF
TRBJ2-7 | TRBD1 | TRBV5-1 | . | TGCGCCAGCAGCGCCGGGACAGGGTGGGAGCAGTACTTC | CASSAGTGWEQYF
TRBJ2-1 | . | TRBV2 | . | TGTGCCAGCAGTGAAGGGGGCCGGGAATACAATGAGCAGTTCTTC | CASSEGGREYNEQFF
TRBJ1-1 | TRBD1 | TRBV10-3 | . | TGTGCCATCAGAGGGACAGGGGCCCCGTGGACTGAAGCTTTCTTT | CAIRGTGAPWTEAFF
TRBJ1-6 | TRBD1 | TRBV7-2 | . | TGTGCCAGCAGCCAGGACAGGGAGTTTGGTTCACCCCTCCACTTT | CASSQDREFGSPLHF
TRBJ2-7 | . | TRBV13 | . | . | CASSFDICSAGGTRVSYEQYF
TRBJ1-5 | . | TRBV30 | . | TGTGCCTGGAGTTGGGACTGGAATCAGCCCCAGCATTTT | CAWSWDWNQPQHF
TRBJ1-1 | . | TRBV28 | few | TGTGCCAGCAGTTTTACCCCGACGGACACTGAAGCTTTCTTT | CASSFTPTDTEAFF
TRBJ2-1 | . | TRBV29-1 | many | TGCAGCGTTGAAGGGACCTCGGCGGATGAGCAGTTCTTC | CSVEGTSADEQFF
TRBJ2-1 | TRBD2 | TRBV6-1 | . | TGTGCCAGCAAACGAGCGGGAAGCTCCTACAATGAGCAGTTCTTC | CASKRAGSSYNEQFF
TRBJ1-1 | . | TRBV20-1 | . | TGCAGTGCTAGCATTGGCGGGACCGGAGGCGGCGCTTTCTTT | CSASIGGTGGGAFF
TRBJ2-2 | TRBD2 | TRBV6-1 | . | TGTGCCAGCAGTCAACCTCCCGGGGGGGCCGGGGAGCTGTTTTTT | CASSQPPGGAGELFF
TRBJ1-1 | . | TRBV7-8 | . | TGTGCCAGCAGCTTAGGCCTCTCAGGGAGGGGACTGGAAGCTTTCTTT | CASSLGLSGRGLEAFF
TRBJ1-5 | . | TRBV6-5 | few | TGTGCCAGCAGTTACGGGGGGTCAGATCAGCCCCAGCATTTT | CASSYGGSDQPQHF
TRBJ2-7 | TRBD2 | TRBV20-1 | medium-sized | TGCAGTGCTAGAGATCAGGGTAGCGGGAGTCAATACTTC | CSARDQGSGSQYF
TRBJ2-1 | . | TRBV6-4 | . | TGTGCCAGCAGTACCGGGACGGAAAATGAGCAGTTCTTC | CASSTGTENEQFF
TRBJ1-2 | . | TRBV6-5 | few | TGTGCCAGCGGGGACTATGGCTACACCTTC | CASGDYGYTF
TRBJ2-1 | TRBD1 | TRBV7-3 | . | TGTGCCAGCAGCTCCCGACAGGGGATAGGGAATGAGCAGTTCTTC | CASSSRQGIGNEQFF
TRBJ2-5 | TRBD2 | TRBV12-3/TRBV12-4 | . | TGTGCCAGCAGACTAGCGGGAGGGGGCGAGACCCAGTACTTC | CASRLAGGGETQYF
TRBJ2-5 | . | TRBV6-1 | . | TGTGCCAGCAGAAAAGAGACCCAGTACTTC | CASRKETQYF
TRBJ1-6 | . | TRBV27 | . | TGTGCCAGCAGTAACCGGGTCTTCGGCGCCTATAATTCACCCCTCCACTTT | CASSNRVFGAYNSPLHF
TRBJ2-3 | . | TRBV27 | large | TGTGCCAGCAAAGGGCTAGCGTACGATACGCAGTATTTT | CASKGLAYDTQYF
TRBJ2-3 | . | TRBV12-5 | few | TGTGCTAGTGGCCGGTCATCAACAGGAACAGATACGCAGTATTTT | CASGRSSTGTDTQYF
TRBJ2-2 | TRBD2 | TRBV12-3/TRBV12-4 | few | TGTGCCAGTCGGACATCCTTCCTAGCGGGACGCACCGGGGAGCTGTTTTTT | CASRTSFLAGRTGELFF
TRBJ2-4 | . | TRBV28 | . | TGTGCCAGACCCCCGGGACGAGGGTCTTTTTTAGAAAACATTCAGTACTTC | CARPPGRGSFLENIQYF
TRBJ2-7 | . | TRBV28 | large | TGTGCCAGCACCTGGCTCCTTTCCTACGAGCAGTACTTC | CASTWLLSYEQYF
TRBJ1-2 | . | TRBV28 | large | TGTGCCAGCAGTCGTCAGACTCATGGCTACACCTTC | CASSRQTHGYTF
TRBJ2-1 | TRBD1 | TRBV6-4 | . | TGTGCCAGCAGTCATATAATCACAGGGGGCGCCTACAATGAGCAGTTCTTC | CASSHIITGGAYNEQFF
TRBJ2-7 | TRBD2 | TRBV19 | few | TGTGCCAGTAGGTCTAGCGGCGGCTACGAGCAGTACTTC | CASRSSGGYEQYF
TRBJ2-7 | TRBD1 | TRBV7-9 | . | TGTGCCAGCTCACACCGGGACAGGAACTACGAGCAGTACTTC | CASSHRDRNYEQYF
TRBJ1-1 | . | TRBV2 | medium-sized | TGTGCCAGCGTCGGGGGCAGCCTGAACACTGAAGCTTTCTTT | CASVGGSLNTEAFF
TRBJ1-6 | . | TRBV6-5 | few | TGTGCCAGCAGTTACGGTACGGGTACACCCCTCCACTTT | CASSYGTGTPLHF